A selection of T cell receptor beta chains follows, all from one sample in a study of T cell responses to AZD1222 COVID-19 vaccine. Some clones are missing from TCRdb's copy, which holds only in-frame ones; the method was immunoSEQ multiplex PCR. Of around 140,000 clones listed, 90% to 95% are singletons. This material consisted of peripheral blood, taken on day 0 of AZD1222 vaccination. The source is an adult in good health. The CDR3 runs from the conserved cysteine through the conserved F or W. D genes are given only for firm matches. Not every row has a clone size; where given, it reads once, few, many or a size class.

D,J,size,V,DNA,CDR3
TRBD2,TRBJ2-5,NA,TRBV11-3,TGTGCCAGCCCGGGACTAGCGGGAGGGGAGACCCAGTACTTC,CASPGLAGGETQYF
NA,TRBJ1-1,once,TRBV30,TGTGCCTGGAGCCCAAGTTTGTCGGGGTTGGGCACTGAAGCTTTCTTT,CAWSPSLSGLGTEAFF
NA,TRBJ2-7,NA,TRBV6-5,TGTGCCAGCAGTTACTCCCGCGACGAGCAGTACTTC,CASSYSRDEQYF
NA,TRBJ1-2,NA,TRBV4-3,TGCGCCAGCAGCCAAGATACAGGATTAAACTATGGCTACACCTTC,CASSQDTGLNYGYTF
NA,TRBJ2-7,NA,TRBV25-1,TGTGCCTCCGGACAATACTACGAGCAGTACTTC,CASGQYYEQYF
NA,TRBJ2-5,NA,TRBV7-9,TGTGCCAGCAGCCCTTCTCGGGCCCAGTACTTC,CASSPSRAQYF
NA,TRBJ2-7,NA,TRBV7-2,TGTGCCAGCAGCTCCACCGGGAACTCAGCCTACGAGCAGTACTTC,CASSSTGNSAYEQYF
TRBD1,TRBJ2-7,NA,TRBV30,TGTGCCTGGACCACCCCGCCGGACAGGGGGTTGTACTTC,CAWTTPPDRGLYF
NA,TRBJ1-2,NA,TRBV6-5,TGTGCCAGCAGTCAGGGGTCTGGCTACACCTTC,CASSQGSGYTF
NA,TRBJ2-7,NA,TRBV7-9,TGTGCCAGCAGCTTAGCCCGCGGTACCACCGGGCTATCCTACGAGCAGTACTTC,CASSLARGTTGLSYEQYF